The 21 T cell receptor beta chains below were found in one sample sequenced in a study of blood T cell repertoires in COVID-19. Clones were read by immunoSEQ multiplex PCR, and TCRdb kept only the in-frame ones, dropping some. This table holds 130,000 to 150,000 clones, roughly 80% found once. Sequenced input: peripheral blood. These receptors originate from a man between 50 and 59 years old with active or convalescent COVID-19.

The CDR3: CSVDPGGFGAEAFF. CDR3 sequence (DNA): TGCAGCGTCGACCCAGGGGGTTTTGGGGCTGAAGCTTTCTTT. The V gene is TRBV29-1, the J gene TRBJ1-1, with 7 bases fitting TRBD1. V dropped 6 bases and J dropped 6; count of bases not matched to a gene: 13. Germline V lookup: CDR1 SQVTM, CDR2 ANQGSEA. The CDR3 covers 14 residues.

The CDR3 DNA follows: TGTGCCAGCAGCGACTGGGGGCTTCCCTATAATTCACCCCTCCACTTT. Translated, it gives CASSDWGLPYNSPLHF. V is TRBV3-1 (or the pseudogene TRBV3-2) and J is TRBJ1-6; TRBD1 might be the D (6 bases). The V and J ends lost 5 bases and 2 bases respectively, with 13 bases between them. The CDR3 spans 16 residues. Looked up from germline, CDR1 is LGHDT and CDR2 is YNNKEL (reference sequence).

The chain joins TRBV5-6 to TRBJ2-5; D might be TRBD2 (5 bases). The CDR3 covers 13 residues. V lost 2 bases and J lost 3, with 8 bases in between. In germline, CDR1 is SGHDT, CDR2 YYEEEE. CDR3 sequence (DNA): TGTGCCAGCAGCTTTGGACTGGAAGAGACCCAGTACTTC. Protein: CASSFGLEETQYF.

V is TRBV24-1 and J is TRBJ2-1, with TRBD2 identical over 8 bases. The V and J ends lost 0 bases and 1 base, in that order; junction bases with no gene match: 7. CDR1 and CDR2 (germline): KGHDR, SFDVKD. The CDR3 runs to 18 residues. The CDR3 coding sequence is TGTGCCACCAGTGATTTGCCAAAAACTAGCGGATCCTACAATGAGCAGTTCTTC. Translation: CATSDLPKTSGSYNEQFF.

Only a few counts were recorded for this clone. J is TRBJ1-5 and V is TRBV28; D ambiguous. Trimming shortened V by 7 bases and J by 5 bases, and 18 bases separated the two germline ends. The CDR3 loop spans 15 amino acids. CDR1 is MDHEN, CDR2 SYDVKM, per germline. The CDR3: CASTPTTGSDQPQHF. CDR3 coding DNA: TGTGCCAGCACCCCCACCACCGGGTCGGATCAGCCCCAGCATTTT.

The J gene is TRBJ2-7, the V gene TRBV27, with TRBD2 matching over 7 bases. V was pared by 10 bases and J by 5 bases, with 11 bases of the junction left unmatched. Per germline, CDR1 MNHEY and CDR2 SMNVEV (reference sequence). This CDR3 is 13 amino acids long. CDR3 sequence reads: CATAGREKDEQYF. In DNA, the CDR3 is TGTGCCACCGCAGGGCGGGAGAAGGACGAGCAGTACTTC.

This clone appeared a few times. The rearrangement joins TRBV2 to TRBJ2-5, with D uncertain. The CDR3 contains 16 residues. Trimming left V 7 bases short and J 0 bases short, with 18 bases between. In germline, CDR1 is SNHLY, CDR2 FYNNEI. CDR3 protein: CASTTGTDLYQETQYF. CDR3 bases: TGTGCCAGCACAACTGGCACTGACTTGTACCAAGAGACCCAGTACTTC.

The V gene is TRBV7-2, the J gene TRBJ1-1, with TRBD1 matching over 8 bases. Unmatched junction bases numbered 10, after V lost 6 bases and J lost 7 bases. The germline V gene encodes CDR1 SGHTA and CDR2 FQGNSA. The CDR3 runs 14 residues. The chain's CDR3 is CASSLDRVIDEAFF. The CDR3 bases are TGTGCCAGCAGTTTGGACAGGGTAATAGATGAAGCTTTCTTT.

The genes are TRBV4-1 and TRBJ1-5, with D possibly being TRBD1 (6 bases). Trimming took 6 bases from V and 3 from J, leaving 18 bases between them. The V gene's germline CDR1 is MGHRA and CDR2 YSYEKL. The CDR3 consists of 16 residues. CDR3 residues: CASSRAGGGLNQPQHF. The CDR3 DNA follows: TGCGCCAGCAGTCGAGCTGGGGGCGGCCTCAATCAGCCCCAGCATTTT.

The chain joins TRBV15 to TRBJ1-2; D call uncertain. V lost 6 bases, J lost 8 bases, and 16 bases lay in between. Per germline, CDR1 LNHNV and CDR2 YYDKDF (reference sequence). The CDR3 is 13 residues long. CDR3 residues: CATRAYLREGYTF. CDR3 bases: TGTGCCACCAGGGCCTACCTAAGGGAGGGCTACACCTTC.

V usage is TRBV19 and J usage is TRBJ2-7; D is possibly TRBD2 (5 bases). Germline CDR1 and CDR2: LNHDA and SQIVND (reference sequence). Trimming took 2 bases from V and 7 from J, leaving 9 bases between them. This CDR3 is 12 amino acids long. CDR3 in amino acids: CASSISSGEQYF. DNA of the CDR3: TGTGCCAGTAGTATAAGCTCGGGGGAGCAGTACTTC.

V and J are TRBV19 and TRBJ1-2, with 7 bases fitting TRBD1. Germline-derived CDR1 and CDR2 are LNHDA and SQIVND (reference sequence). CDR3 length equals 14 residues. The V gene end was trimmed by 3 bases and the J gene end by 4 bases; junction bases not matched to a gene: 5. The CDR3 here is CASSIDRDGYGYTF. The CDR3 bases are TGTGCCAGTAGTATCGACAGGGATGGCTATGGCTACACCTTC.

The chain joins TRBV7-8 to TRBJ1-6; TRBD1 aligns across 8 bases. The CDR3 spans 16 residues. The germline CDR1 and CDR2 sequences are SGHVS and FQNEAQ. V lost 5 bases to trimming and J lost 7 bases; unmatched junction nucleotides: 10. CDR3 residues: CASSPRTGIENSPLHF. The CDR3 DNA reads TGTGCCAGCAGCCCGAGGACAGGGATTGAAAATTCACCCCTCCACTTT.

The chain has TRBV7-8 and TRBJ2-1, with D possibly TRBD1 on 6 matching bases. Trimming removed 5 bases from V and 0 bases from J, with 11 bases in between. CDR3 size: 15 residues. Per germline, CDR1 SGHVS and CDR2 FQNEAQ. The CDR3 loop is CASSVRGGSYNEQFF. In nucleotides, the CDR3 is TGTGCCAGCAGCGTCAGGGGCGGCTCCTACAATGAGCAGTTCTTC.

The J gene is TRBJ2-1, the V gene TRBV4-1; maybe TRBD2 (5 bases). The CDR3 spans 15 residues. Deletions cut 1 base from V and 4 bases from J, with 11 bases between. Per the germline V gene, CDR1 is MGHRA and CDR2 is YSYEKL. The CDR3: CASSQGNRRYNEQFF. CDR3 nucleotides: TGCGCCAGCAGCCAAGGGAATCGGAGGTACAATGAGCAGTTCTTC.

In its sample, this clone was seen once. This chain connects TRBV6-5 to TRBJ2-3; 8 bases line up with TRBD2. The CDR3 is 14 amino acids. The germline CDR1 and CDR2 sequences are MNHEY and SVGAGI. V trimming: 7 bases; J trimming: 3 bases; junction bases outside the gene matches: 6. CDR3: CASTGREVTDTQYF. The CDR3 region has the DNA TGTGCCAGCACTGGGCGGGAGGTGACAGATACGCAGTATTTT.

As DNA, the CDR3 is TGTGCCAGTAGTATCCCCGGGGGGACCGACGAGCAGTACTTC. Translating it yields CASSIPGGTDEQYF. The rearrangement links TRBV19 to TRBJ2-7; 7 bases match TRBD2. In germline, CDR1 is LNHDA, CDR2 SQIVND (reference sequence). The CDR3 sequence is 14 residues long. With 3 bases clipped from V and 5 bases from J, the junction kept 7 bases outside the gene matches.

The CDR3 reads CSVEDQRGRTEAFF. The CDR3 DNA is TGCAGCGTTGAAGATCAGAGGGGGCGTACTGAAGCTTTCTTT. The rearrangement links TRBV29-1 to TRBJ1-1; 7 nucleotides line up with TRBD1. There are 14 residues in the CDR3. V was pared by 0 bases and J by 5 bases, with 6 bases of the junction left unmatched. Germline V lookup: CDR1 SQVTM, CDR2 ANQGSEA.

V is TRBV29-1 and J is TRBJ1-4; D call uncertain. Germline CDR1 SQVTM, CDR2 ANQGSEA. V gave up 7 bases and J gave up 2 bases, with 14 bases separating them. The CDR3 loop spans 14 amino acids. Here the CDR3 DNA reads TGCAGCGCTCCCTTGTTCGGGACTAATGAAAAACTGTTTTTT. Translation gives CSAPLFGTNEKLFF.

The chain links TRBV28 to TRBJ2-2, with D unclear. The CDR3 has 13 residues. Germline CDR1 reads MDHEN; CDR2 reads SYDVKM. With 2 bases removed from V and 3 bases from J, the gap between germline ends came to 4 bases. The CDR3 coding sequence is TGTGCCAGCAGTTTAAGCTACACCGGGGAGCTGTTTTTT. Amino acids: CASSLSYTGELFF.

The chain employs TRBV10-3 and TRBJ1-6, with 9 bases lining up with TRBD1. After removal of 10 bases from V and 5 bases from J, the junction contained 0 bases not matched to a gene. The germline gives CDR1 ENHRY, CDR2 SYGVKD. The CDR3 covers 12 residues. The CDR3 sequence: CARDRDNSPLHF. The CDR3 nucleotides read TGTGCCAGGGACAGGGATAATTCACCCCTCCACTTT.